A single TCR beta chain is shown here with its context. This entry comes from a study of blood T cell repertoires in COVID-19. Study-wide background: Samples came from the United States, Italy and Spain, spanning acute and convalescent COVID-19.

Per the germline V gene, CDR1 is SEHNR and CDR2 is FQNEAQ (reference sequence). The CDR3 runs 15 residues. Trimming took 5 bases from V and 1 from J, leaving 14 bases between them. Some clones are missing from TCRdb's copy, which holds only in-frame ones; the method was immunoSEQ multiplex PCR. The repertoire consists of under 200,000 clones, with about 84% occurring once and the leading ten covering more than 5%. The specimen was peripheral blood. The sequence was collected from a woman under 40 with acute or convalescent COVID-19. The chain combines TRBV7-9 with TRBJ1-1; D unclear. CDR3 sequence reads: CASSRDVAGNTEAFF. Written as DNA, the CDR3 is TGTGCCAGCAGCCGCGACGTGGCAGGGAACACTGAAGCTTTCTTT.